This record concerns one T cell receptor (beta chain) sequence. The antigen remains unidentified. This entry belongs to a study of T cell repertoires in cytomegalovirus infection. Study-wide results and caveats: HLA-C-restricted CMV-specific TCR beta clonotypes prevailed in the ex vivo response.

Unmatched junction bases numbered 12, after V lost 4 bases and J lost 3 bases. This CDR3 spans 16 amino acids. Germline CDR1 is DFQATT and CDR2 is SNEGSKA (reference sequence). TCRdb recomputed calls from the reads with MiXCR, one row per CDR3 protein. The repertoire holds roughly 230,000 distinct CDR3 sequences, with roughly 20% as singletons. The chain carries TRBV20-1 and TRBJ2-7, with TRBD1 identical over 10 bases. The origin of this receptor is a human donor in good health (CMV status not recorded). Some clones in this sample may be carry-over from other donors' samples. The source material was CD8+ T cells from PBMCs. CDR3: CSATKPPGQGDYEQYF. Written as DNA, the CDR3 is TGCAGTGCTACCAAACCACCCGGACAGGGGGACTACGAGCAGTACTTC.